The 7 T cell receptor beta chains listed next were all sequenced from one sample in a study of shared T cell receptors in the human thymus. Some clones are missing from TCRdb's copy, which holds only in-frame ones; the method was immunoSEQ multiplex PCR. The sample includes some 720,000 clones, 85% to 90% seen only once; the top ten take around 0.01%. These same records also appear under a second study, on human thymus T cells.

Sequenced input: thymocytes. The receptor source for this set is a boy in the first two years of life with a congenital heart defect.

The sample holds one count of this clone. The CDR3 region has the DNA TGTGCCAGCAGCCGTCTGACTAGCGGGAGTGGCTACGAGCAGTACTTC. This codes for CASSRLTSGSGYEQYF. The chain is built from TRBV14 and TRBJ2-7, with 12 bases aligning to TRBD2. Trimming took 4 bases from V and 3 from J; bases not matched to a gene: 7. The germline V gene has CDR1 SGHDN and CDR2 FVKESK. This CDR3 region has 16 residues.

The chain carries TRBV7-2 and TRBJ2-1; maybe TRBD2 (6 bases). Germline CDR1 reads SGHTA; CDR2 reads FQGNSA. Trimming removed 2 bases at V and 4 bases at J, with 12 bases between. This CDR3 region has 15 residues. The DNA of the CDR3 is TGTGCCAGCAGCTTATCGCTAGCGTCGTACAATGAGCAGTTCTTC. This codes for CASSLSLASYNEQFF.

This clone has a handful of counts. V is TRBV5-6 and J is TRBJ2-7; a possible D gene is TRBD1 (6 bases). Germline values: CDR1 SGHDT, CDR2 YYEEEE. The CDR3 contains 15 residues. V gave up 0 bases and J gave up 5 bases, with 15 bases separating them. CDR3 sequence: CASSLEAGDLDEQYF. CDR3 coding DNA: TGTGCCAGCAGCTTGGAAGCAGGGGATCTGGACGAGCAGTACTTC.

This clone was observed once. The J gene is TRBJ2-7, the V gene TRBV6-1, with TRBD2 matching 8 bases. CDR3 length: 15 residues. J gave up 3 bases and V 0 bases, and 4 bases lay outside the gene matches. Germline V gene lookup returns CDR1 MNHNS and CDR2 SASEGT. The CDR3 region has the DNA TGTGCCAGCAGTGAAGCGGGACTAGGCCTCTACGAGCAGTACTTC. This gives the protein CASSEAGLGLYEQYF.

The V and J genes are TRBV28 and TRBJ2-5, with D tentatively TRBD1 (6 bases). The V end lost 3 bases, the J end lost 1 base, and 18 bases lay between the germline ends. The germline CDR1 and CDR2 sequences are MDHEN and SYDVKM. The CDR3 has 17 residues. The chain's CDR3 is CASSFWAETGPQETQYF. DNA for the CDR3: TGTGCCAGCAGTTTCTGGGCTGAAACAGGGCCCCAAGAGACCCAGTACTTC. The complete variable domain, with remaining parts taken from reference TRBV28 and TRBJ2-5, reads DVKVTQSSRYLVKRTGEKVFLECVQDMDHENMFWYRQDPGLGLRLIYFSYDVKMKEKGDIPEGYSVSREKKERFSLILESASTNQTSMYLCASSFWAETGPQETQYFGPGTRLLVL.

The rearrangement links TRBV4-1 to TRBJ2-6, with 11 bases that match TRBD1. With 4 bases clipped from V and 2 bases from J, the junction kept 13 bases outside the gene matches. This CDR3 contains 20 residues. Germline loops: CDR1 MGHRA, CDR2 YSYEKL. Written as DNA, the CDR3 is TGCGCCAGCAGCCGGTTCCCCCCGGGGACAGGGGGAACTGGGGCCAACGTCCTGACTTTC. This sequence encodes CASSRFPPGTGGTGANVLTF.

The chain links TRBV4-3 to TRBJ1-2, with D possibly being TRBD1 (5 bases). The V gene lost 0 bases and the J gene lost 5 bases, with 25 bases spanning the gap. The CDR3 length is 19 residues. Germline V CDR1 and CDR2: LGHNA, YSLEER. The CDR3 here is CASSQDRGWAEEGKYGYTF. The CDR3 coding sequence is TGCGCCAGCAGCCAAGATAGGGGTTGGGCAGAGGAAGGGAAATATGGCTACACCTTC.